Described below is a single T cell receptor beta chain sequence and its context. These data belong to a study of blood T cell repertoires in COVID-19. Study information: Samples of COVID-19 (acute and convalescent) were obtained from the United States, Italy and Spain. The analysed material was cDNA or gDNA that came from T cells, B-cell-depleted T cells, or PBMCs.

The V end lost 5 bases, the J end lost 7 bases, and 14 bases lay between the germline ends. This CDR3 spans 13 amino acids. As handled by the study authors: Estimation of nucleated cell counts was performed using reference gene primer amplification. Profiled with immunoSEQ multiplex PCR; TCRdb holds only in-frame clones, not every one. V, J and clone size derive from that table, while D and trimming were established from the DNA sequence. The table records around 130,000 clones, approximately 80% of them present only once. This chain uses TRBV12-3 or TRBV12-4 with TRBJ2-5, with a tentative D call TRBD1 (6 bases). This sequence originates from a woman in her sixties or seventies with acute or convalescent COVID-19. What was sequenced was peripheral blood. This CDR3 is CASSPGQWATQYF. CDR3 nucleotide sequence: TGTGCCAGCAGTCCAGGACAGTGGGCGACCCAGTACTTC.